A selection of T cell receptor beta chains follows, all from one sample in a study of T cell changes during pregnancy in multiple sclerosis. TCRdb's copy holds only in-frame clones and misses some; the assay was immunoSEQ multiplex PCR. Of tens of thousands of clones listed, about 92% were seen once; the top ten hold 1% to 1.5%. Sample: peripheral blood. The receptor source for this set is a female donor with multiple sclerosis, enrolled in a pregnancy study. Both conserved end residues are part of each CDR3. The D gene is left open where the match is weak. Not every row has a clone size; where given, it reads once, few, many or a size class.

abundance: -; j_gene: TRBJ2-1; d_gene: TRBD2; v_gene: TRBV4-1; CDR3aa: CASSQDTYRGRSGNEQFF; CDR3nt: TGCGCCAGCAGCCAAGATACGTACCGCGGGAGATCGGGCAATGAGCAGTTCTTC
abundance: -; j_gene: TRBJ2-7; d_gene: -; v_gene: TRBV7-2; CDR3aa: CASSSRLGGAAYEQYF; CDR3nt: TGTGCCAGCAGCTCTCGTCTGGGGGGGGCGGCCTACGAGCAGTACTTC
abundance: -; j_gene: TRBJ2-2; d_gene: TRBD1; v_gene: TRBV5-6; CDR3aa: CASSHGTGVTGELFF; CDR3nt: TGTGCCAGCAGCCACGGGACAGGGGTCACCGGGGAGCTGTTTTTT
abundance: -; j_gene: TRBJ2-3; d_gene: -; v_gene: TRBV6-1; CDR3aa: CASRLDSTDTQYF; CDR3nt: TGTGCCAGCAGATTGGACAGCACAGATACGCAGTATTTT
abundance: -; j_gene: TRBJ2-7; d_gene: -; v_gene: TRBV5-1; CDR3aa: CASSLGFQYEQYF; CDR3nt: TGCGCCAGCAGCTTGGGATTTCAGTACGAGCAGTACTTC
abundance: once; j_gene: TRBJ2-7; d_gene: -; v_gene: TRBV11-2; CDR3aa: CASSPLWDEQYF; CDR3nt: TGTGCCAGCAGCCCCCTTTGGGACGAGCAGTACTTC
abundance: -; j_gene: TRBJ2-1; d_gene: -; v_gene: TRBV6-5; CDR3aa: CASSYGGSSYNEQFF; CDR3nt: TGTGCCAGCAGTTACGGGGGGAGCTCCTACAATGAGCAGTTCTTC
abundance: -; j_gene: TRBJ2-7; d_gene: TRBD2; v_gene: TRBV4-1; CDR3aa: CASSQASGLYEQYF; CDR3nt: TGCGCCAGCAGCCAGGCTAGCGGGCTCTACGAGCAGTACTTC
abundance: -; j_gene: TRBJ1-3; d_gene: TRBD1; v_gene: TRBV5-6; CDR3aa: CASSSAGRGYGNTIYF; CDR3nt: TGTGCCAGCAGCTCGGCCGGCAGGGGGTACGGAAACACCATATATTTT
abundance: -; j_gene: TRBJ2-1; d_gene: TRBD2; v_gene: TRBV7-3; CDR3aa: CASSLWREVSNEQFF; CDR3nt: TGTGCCAGCAGCTTATGGCGGGAGGTTAGCAATGAGCAGTTCTTC
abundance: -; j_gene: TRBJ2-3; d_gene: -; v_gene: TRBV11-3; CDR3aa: CASSLTSGTDTQYF; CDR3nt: TGTGCCAGCAGCTTAACGAGCGGCACAGATACGCAGTATTTT
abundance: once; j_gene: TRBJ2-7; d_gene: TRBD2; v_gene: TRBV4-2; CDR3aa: CASSQDLASGRYEQYF; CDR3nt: TGTGCCAGCAGCCAAGATCTCGCTAGCGGCCGCTACGAGCAGTACTTC
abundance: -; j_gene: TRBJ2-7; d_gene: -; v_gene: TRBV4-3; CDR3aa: CASSQREGGEQYF; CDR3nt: TGCGCCAGCAGCCAAAGAGAGGGGGGGGAGCAGTACTTC
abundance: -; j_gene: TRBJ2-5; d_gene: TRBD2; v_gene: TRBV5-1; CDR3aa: CASSPDPGTSGGYTKTQYF; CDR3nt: TGCGCCAGCAGCCCAGACCCCGGGACTAGCGGGGGTTATACAAAGACCCAGTACTTC
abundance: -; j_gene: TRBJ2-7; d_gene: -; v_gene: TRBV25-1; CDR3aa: CASSAIYEQYF; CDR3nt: TGTGCCAGCAGTGCCATCTACGAGCAGTACTTC
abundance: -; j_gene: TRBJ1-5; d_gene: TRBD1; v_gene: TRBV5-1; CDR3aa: CASSLGGTGGGNQPQHF; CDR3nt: TGCGCCAGCAGCTTGGGGGGTACAGGGGGTGGCAATCAGCCCCAGCATTTT
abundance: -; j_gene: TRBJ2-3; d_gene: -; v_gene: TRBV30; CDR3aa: CAWGGGGTQYF; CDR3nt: TGTGCCTGGGGTGGGGGAGGTACGCAGTATTTT
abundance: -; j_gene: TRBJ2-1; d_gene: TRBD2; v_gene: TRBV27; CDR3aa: CASKGLAGLNEQFF; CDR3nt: TGTGCCAGCAAGGGACTAGCGGGACTCAATGAGCAGTTCTTC
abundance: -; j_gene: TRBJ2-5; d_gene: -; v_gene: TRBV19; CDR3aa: CASSRREETQYF; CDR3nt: TGTGCCAGTAGTAGGAGGGAAGAGACCCAGTACTTC
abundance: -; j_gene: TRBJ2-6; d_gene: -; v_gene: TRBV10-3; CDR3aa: CAISADSGANVLTF; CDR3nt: TGTGCCATCAGTGCGGACTCTGGGGCCAACGTCCTGACTTTC
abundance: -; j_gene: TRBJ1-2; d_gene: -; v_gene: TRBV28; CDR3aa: CASDYPGQTSGYTF; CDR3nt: TGTGCCAGCGACTACCCGGGACAAACTAGTGGCTACACCTTC
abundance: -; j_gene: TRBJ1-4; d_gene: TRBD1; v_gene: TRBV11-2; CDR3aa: CASSHSDRDRGKLFF; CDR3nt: TGTGCCAGCAGCCACTCCGACAGGGATAGGGGAAAACTGTTTTTT
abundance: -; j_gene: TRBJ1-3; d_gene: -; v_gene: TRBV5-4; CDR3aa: CASSLMGAAGNTIYF; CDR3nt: TGTGCCAGCAGCTTGATGGGGGCGGCTGGAAACACCATATATTTT
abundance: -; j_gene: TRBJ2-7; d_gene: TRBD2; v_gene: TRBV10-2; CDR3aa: CASSEPGTSVYYEQYF; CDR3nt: TGCGCCAGCAGTGAGCCCGGGACTAGCGTCTACTACGAGCAGTACTTC
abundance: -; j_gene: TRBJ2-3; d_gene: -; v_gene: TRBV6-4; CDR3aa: CASSATHAGTDTQYF; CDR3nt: TGTGCCAGCAGTGCGACACACGCGGGCACAGATACGCAGTATTTT
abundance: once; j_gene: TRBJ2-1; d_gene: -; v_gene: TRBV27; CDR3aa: CASSSLRTPSSYNEQFF; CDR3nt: TGTGCCAGCAGTTCCTTGCGGACGCCGAGCTCCTACAATGAGCAGTTCTTC
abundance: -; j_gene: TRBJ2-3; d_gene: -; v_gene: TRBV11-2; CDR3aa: CASSLDITDTQYF; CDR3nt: TGTGCCAGCAGCTTAGATATCACAGATACGCAGTATTTT
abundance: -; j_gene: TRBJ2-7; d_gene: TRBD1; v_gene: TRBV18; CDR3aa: CASSPTGGDRYEQYF; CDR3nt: TGTGCCAGCTCACCCACAGGGGGCGACAGGTACGAGCAGTACTTC
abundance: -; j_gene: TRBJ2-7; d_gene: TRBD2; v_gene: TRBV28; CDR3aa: CASSLGQGGTYEQYF; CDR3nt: TGTGCCAGCAGTCTGGGGCAGGGAGGGACCTACGAGCAGTACTTC
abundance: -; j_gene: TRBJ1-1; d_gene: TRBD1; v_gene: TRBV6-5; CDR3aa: CASSYGHRQGAEAFF; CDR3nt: TGTGCCAGCAGTTATGGCCACCGACAGGGAGCTGAAGCTTTCTTT
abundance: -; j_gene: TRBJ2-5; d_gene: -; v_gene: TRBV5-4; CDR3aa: CASRPGTFIGETQYF; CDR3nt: TGTGCCAGCAGACCCGGGACATTCATTGGGGAGACCCAGTACTTC
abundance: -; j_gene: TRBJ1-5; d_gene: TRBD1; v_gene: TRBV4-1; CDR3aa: CASSHFYGTADQPQHF; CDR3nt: TGCGCCAGCAGCCACTTCTACGGGACAGCTGATCAGCCCCAGCATTTT
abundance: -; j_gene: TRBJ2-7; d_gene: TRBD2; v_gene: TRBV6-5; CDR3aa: CASSYSRSGSAYEQYF; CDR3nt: TGTGCCAGCAGTTACTCGAGAAGCGGGAGTGCCTACGAGCAGTACTTC
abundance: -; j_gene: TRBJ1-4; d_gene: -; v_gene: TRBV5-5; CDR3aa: CASSFGARGVNEKLFF; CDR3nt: TGTGCCAGCAGCTTTGGCGCCCGTGGGGTTAATGAAAAACTGTTTTTT
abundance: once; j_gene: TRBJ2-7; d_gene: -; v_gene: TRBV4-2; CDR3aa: CASSQVRREGEQYF; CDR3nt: TGTGCCAGCAGCCAAGTTAGACGGGAAGGGGAGCAGTACTTC
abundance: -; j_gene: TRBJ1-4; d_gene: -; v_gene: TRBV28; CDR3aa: CASSLPGATNEKLFF; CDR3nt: TGTGCCAGCAGTTTACCGGGGGCAACTAATGAAAAACTGTTTTTT
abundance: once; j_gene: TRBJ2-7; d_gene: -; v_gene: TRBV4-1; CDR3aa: CASSPGVGYEQYF; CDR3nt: TGCGCCAGCAGCCCAGGGGTGGGGTACGAGCAGTACTTC
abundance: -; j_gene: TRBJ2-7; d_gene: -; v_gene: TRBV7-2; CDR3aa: CASSPASYEQYF; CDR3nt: TGTGCCAGCAGCCCGGCCTCCTACGAGCAGTACTTC
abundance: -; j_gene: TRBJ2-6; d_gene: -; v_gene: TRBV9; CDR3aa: CASGDMISGANVLTF; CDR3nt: TGTGCCAGCGGGGACATGATCTCTGGGGCCAACGTCCTGACTTTC
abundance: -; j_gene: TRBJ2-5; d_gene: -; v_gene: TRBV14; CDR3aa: CASTKGSSGETQYF; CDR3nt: TGTGCCAGCACCAAAGGGAGTTCAGGAGAGACCCAGTACTTC
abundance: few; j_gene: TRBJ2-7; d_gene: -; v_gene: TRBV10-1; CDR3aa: CASSERYGEQYF; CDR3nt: TGCGCCAGCAGTGAGAGGTACGGCGAGCAGTACTTC
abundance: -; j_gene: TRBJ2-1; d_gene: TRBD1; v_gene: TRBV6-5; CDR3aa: CASSGQGESKNEQFF; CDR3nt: TGTGCCAGCAGTGGCCAGGGGGAATCTAAAAATGAGCAGTTCTTC
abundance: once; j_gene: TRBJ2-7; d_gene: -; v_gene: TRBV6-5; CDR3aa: CASTDGGYEQYF; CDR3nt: TGTGCCAGCACCGACGGAGGGTACGAGCAGTACTTC
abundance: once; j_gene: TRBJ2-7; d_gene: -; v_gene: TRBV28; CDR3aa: CASSFSWAGHNYEQYF; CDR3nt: TGTGCCAGCAGTTTCAGTTGGGCGGGACACAACTACGAGCAGTACTTC
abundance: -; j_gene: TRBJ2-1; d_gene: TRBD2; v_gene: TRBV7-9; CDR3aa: CASSLGLAGVNEQFF; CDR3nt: TGTGCCAGCAGCTTAGGACTAGCGGGAGTGAATGAGCAGTTCTTC
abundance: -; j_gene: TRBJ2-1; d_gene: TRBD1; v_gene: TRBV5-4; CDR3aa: CASSYGTGLFF; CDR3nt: TGTGCCAGCAGTTACGGGACAGGGTTGTTCTTC
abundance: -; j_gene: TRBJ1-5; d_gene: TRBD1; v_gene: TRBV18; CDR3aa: CASSRDQGTGHSQPQHF; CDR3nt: TGTGCCAGCTCACGCGACCAGGGGACAGGGCATTCACAGCCCCAGCATTTT
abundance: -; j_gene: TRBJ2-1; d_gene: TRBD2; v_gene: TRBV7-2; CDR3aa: CASSFGLEGYEQFF; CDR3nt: TGTGCCAGCAGCTTCGGACTAGAGGGGTATGAGCAGTTCTTC
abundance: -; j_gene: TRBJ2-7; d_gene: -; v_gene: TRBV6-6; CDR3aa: CASSWGLSYEQYF; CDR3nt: TGTGCCAGCAGTTGGGGACTGTCCTACGAGCAGTACTTC